This TCR beta chain is drawn from a study of blood T cell repertoires in COVID-19. In the study overall: From the United States, Italy and Spain came samples of acute and convalescent COVID-19. PBMCs, B-cell-depleted T cells, or T cells were the source of the cDNA or gDNA that made up the material.

In the original processing: Nucleated cell number was recorded as an estimate derived from reference gene primer amplification. Using immunoSEQ multiplex PCR, the repertoire was profiled, and TCRdb retains in-frame clones only, with some absent. V and J calls plus clone size are reproduced from that table; the DNA served to infer D and trimming. This sample has 100,000 to 150,000 clones; around 87% occur once, and the top ten carry 3% to 4.5%. Trimming cost V 5 bases and J 4 bases, with 14 bases left between them. Germline V lookup: CDR1 LNHNV, CDR2 YYDKDF (reference sequence). CDR3 length equals 15 residues.

Input material: peripheral blood. This clonotype originated in a woman aged 55-75 years with acute or convalescent COVID-19. The chain combines TRBV15 with TRBJ1-4, with D tentatively TRBD1 (6 bases). The CDR3, as DNA: TGTGCCACCAGCTCAGGGGTAGATAGTAATGAAAAACTGTTTTTT. Translation: CATSSGVDSNEKLFF.